This TCR beta chain was sequenced in a study of T cells after yellow fever vaccination. Study results and caveats: Weaker in magnitude, the secondary response showed a faster peak on day 5 versus 15. Primary-vaccination clones mostly resurfaced post-booster (nearly 97% CD4, roughly 90% CD8).

The CDR3 is 16 amino acids. With 3 bases clipped from V and 5 bases from J, the junction kept 11 bases outside the gene matches. Germline V gene lookup returns CDR1 SGHKS and CDR2 YYEKEE (reference sequence). There are a few counts of this clonotype. Antigen specificity is unknown. 5'RACE template switching generated TCR cDNA, adding a universal primer site and UMIs. Each CDR3 protein gets one entry after TCRdb re-called the 5' RACE reads with MiXCR. This table has around 73,000 distinct CDR3 sequences, 7.7% appearing once. This chain links TRBV5-5 with TRBJ2-3; 8 bases map to TRBD2. This TCR was recovered from a man aged 25 to 40 who received the YFV17D yellow fever vaccine. The starting material was CD8+ T cells sorted from PBMCs, obtained on the day of the yellow fever booster vaccination. In DNA form, the CDR3 reads TGTGCCAGCAGCTCCTCCCCGGGACTAGAGAGAGATACGCAGTATTTT. Protein sequence: CASSSSPGLERDTQYF.